This entry lists 24 T cell receptor beta chains sequenced from one sample in a study of tumor-infiltrating lymphocytes in primary liver carcinoma. Taking about 18-32 mg of unsorted bulk tissue, the authors co-extracted RNA and DNA. cDNA specific to TCR beta was made from around 450 ng of total RNA, with a constant-region primer employed for priming. Three nested multiplex PCR rounds, a slightly modified ARM-PCR, produced the libraries for TCR beta. Rounds one and two of PCR, each of roughly 11 cycles, were primed with TRBV1-TRBV30 forward primers and a C-beta reverse primer. Via MiXCR, TCRdb re-called the multiplex PCR reads, giving one row per CDR3 protein. The sample records about 54,000 distinct CDR3 sequences, over 65% being singletons. The sample taken for sequencing was liver tumor tissue from sampling region 2. The sample's subset: tumor region T2, inferior pole. The receptors shown here come from a man between 40 and 49 years old with primary liver carcinoma and hepatitis B virus infection.

The chain couples TRBV6-4 to TRBJ2-2, with TRBD2 matching 11 bases. Germline V gene lookup returns CDR1 MRHNA and CDR2 SNTAGT. V lost 9 bases to trimming and J lost 6 bases; unmatched junction nucleotides: 12. The CDR3 sequence is 16 residues long. This chain's CDR3 is CASSPGLAEEAGELFF. The CDR3 DNA reads as TGTGCCAGTAGTCCGGGACTAGCGGAAGAGGCCGGGGAGCTGTTTTTT.

This clonotype was detected once. This chain links TRBV9 with TRBJ2-1, with 11 bases aligning to TRBD2. This CDR3 is built from 16 residues. Germline CDR1 and CDR2: SGDLS and YYNGEE. J was trimmed by 7 bases and V by 5 bases; bases with no gene match: 11. Here the CDR3 DNA reads TGTGCCAGCAGTGGGGGGAGATTAGCGGGGGGGAATGAGCAGTTCTTC. Its translation is CASSGGRLAGGNEQFF.

The V gene is TRBV4-1, the J gene TRBJ2-1; 9 bases match TRBD2. CDR3 length: 17 residues. With 3 bases clipped from V and 10 bases from J, the junction kept 16 bases outside the gene matches. The germline V gene has CDR1 MGHRA and CDR2 YSYEKL. The CDR3 DNA reads as TGCGCCAGCAGCCATGGACTAGCGAGAGGCTCGGGCTACGAGCAGTTCTTC. Residues: CASSHGLARGSGYEQFF.

For this clonotype: A much larger clone differs from this one at a single base, so this may be a read error. The chain links TRBV14 to TRBJ2-2; D may be TRBD1 (6 bases). Germline assignment: CDR1 SGHDN and CDR2 FVKESK. The CDR3 totals 13 residues. The CDR3 protein is CASATAGAGELLF. CDR3 DNA: TGTGCCAGCGCGACGGCAGGGGCCGGGGAGCTGCTTTTT.

Details on this clonotype: A read error may produce the germline difference seen at one junction end. The rearrangement uses TRBV6-1 and TRBJ2-6, with a possible D match to TRBD1 (6 bases). Germline V CDR1 and CDR2: MNHNS, SASEGT. This CDR3 comprises 16 residues. CDR3 region: CGSTRTADSEANVLTF. The CDR3 bases are TGTGGCAGTACCAGGACAGCGGACTCTGAGGCCAACGTCCTGACTTTC.

In its sample, this clonotype was seen many times. The chain couples TRBV5-8 to TRBJ1-1; 12 bases are shared with TRBD1. CDR3 length: 18 amino acids. J was trimmed by 0 bases and V by 1 base; bases with no gene match: 7. Germline values: CDR1 SGHTS, CDR2 YDEGEE. CDR3 amino acids: CASSLKGTGGPMNTEAFF. CDR3 in DNA: TGTGCCAGCAGCTTGAAGGGGACAGGGGGCCCCATGAACACTGAAGCTTTCTTT.

A single count supports this clonotype. One end of the junction does not line up with germline, which may come from a read error. This chain connects TRBV12-3 or TRBV12-4 to TRBJ1-5, with D maybe TRBD1 (5 bases). This CDR3 is built from 14 residues. The CDR3 sequence is CGSNLGGVYQPQHF. The CDR3 coding sequence is TGTGGCAGCAACCTGGGAGGGGTCTATCAGCCCCAGCATTTT.

The chain is built from TRBV12-3 or TRBV12-4 and TRBJ2-1, with 13 bases matching TRBD2. With 3 bases clipped from V and 9 bases from J, the junction kept 2 bases outside the gene matches. The CDR3 consists of 14 residues. The CDR3 loop reads CASSFGLAGVEQFF. In nucleotides, the CDR3 is TGTGCCAGCAGTTTCGGACTAGCGGGAGTTGAGCAGTTCTTC.

This chain uses TRBV10-3 with TRBJ2-1, with D possibly being TRBD2 (6 bases). Per the germline V gene, CDR1 is ENHRY and CDR2 is SYGVKD. The V end lost 6 bases, the J end lost 13 bases, and 25 bases lay between the germline ends. The CDR3 consists of 15 residues. For the CDR3, the DNA is TGTGCCATCAGCGGGGTCCCGGGACTTGTCGGTGACCAGTTCTTC. Its protein product is CAISGVPGLVGDQFF.

This rearrangement joins TRBV9 to TRBJ2-2; the D is unclear. This CDR3 spans 13 amino acids. Per the germline V gene, CDR1 is SGDLS and CDR2 is YYNGEE. The ends were cut back, 3 bases at V and 7 bases at J, with 10 bases in the middle. CDR3 nucleotides: TGTGCCAGCAGCGCAGAGACTGGCGGGGAGCTGTTTTTT. Protein: CASSAETGGELFF.

This clonotype has ten or more counts. The chain joins TRBV5-1 to TRBJ1-1; 11 positions agree with TRBD1. The CDR3 is 15 amino acids. V lost 2 bases to trimming and J lost 4 bases; unmatched junction nucleotides: 4. Germline V gene lookup returns CDR1 SGHRS and CDR2 YFSETQ. CDR3 bases: TGCGCCAGCAGCTTCTCCGGGACAGGGGGCACTGAAGCTTTCTTT. It translates to CASSFSGTGGTEAFF.

In this sample, this clonotype turned up once. V and J are TRBV6-1 and TRBJ2-7; D is ambiguous. The CDR3 extends over 13 amino acids. V lost 1 base, J lost 8 bases, and 12 bases lay in between. Germline V lookup: CDR1 MNHNS, CDR2 SASEGT. This CDR3 is CASSEELRNKQYF. CDR3 nucleotides: TGTGCCAGCAGTGAAGAGCTTAGAAACAAGCAGTACTTC.

This clonotype was seen a handful of times. A single base separates this from a much larger clone, so it may be a read error. The rearrangement joins TRBV30 to TRBJ1-1, with D perhaps TRBD1 (5 bases). V was shortened by 4 bases and J by 0 bases, with 9 bases between the two germline ends. Per germline, CDR1 GTSNPN and CDR2 SVGIG (reference sequence). The CDR3 covers 13 residues. The CDR3: CAWTRVLNTEAFF. The CDR3 DNA reads as TGTGCCTGGACCAGGGTGCTGAACACTGAAGCTTTCTTT.

In regard to this clonotype: Its ends do not fully match the called genes, so a read error is possible. CDR3 nucleotides: TGCAGCGTTGGGACTACCATGGACGAATCGGGAGGGACCCAATACTTC. This translates into CSVGTTMDESGGTQYF. The chain couples TRBV29-1 to TRBJ2-5; 8 bases map to TRBD2. Germline values: CDR1 SQVTM, CDR2 ANQGSEA. CDR3 size: 16 residues.

Of note for this clonotype: One end of the junction fails to match germline, which may point to a read error. The chain recombines TRBV28 with TRBJ2-7; TRBD1 agrees at 7 bases. Germline V gives CDR1 MDHEN, CDR2 SYDVKM. This CDR3 is 15 amino acids long. The CDR3 sequence: CTSSPQRGQPYEQYF. In DNA form, the CDR3 reads TGTACCAGCAGCCCACAAAGGGGGCAACCTTACGAACAGTACTTC.

This clonotype has at least ten counts. The rearrangement links TRBV7-6 to TRBJ1-1; D is unclear. This CDR3 has 13 residues. Germline V lookup: CDR1 SGHVS, CDR2 FNYEAQ. Trimming removed 1 base from V and 5 bases from J, with 8 bases in between. The CDR3 DNA is TGTGCCAGCAGCTTAGGGGCCCTAACTGAAGCTTTCTTT. Translated: CASSLGALTEAFF.

The chain combines TRBV10-2 with TRBJ2-3; 12 bases match TRBD2. V lost 3 bases and J lost 4; bases outside the gene matches: 8. From germline, CDR1 is WSHSY and CDR2 SAAADI. This CDR3 comprises 17 residues. The CDR3 loop reads CASSEWTSGIGADTQYF. DNA for the CDR3: TGCGCCAGCAGTGAATGGACTAGCGGGATAGGGGCAGATACGCAGTATTTT.

This clonotype has at least ten counts. This chain connects TRBV5-1 to TRBJ2-1; D gene uncertain. Trimming stripped 0 bases from V and 5 bases from J, with 12 bases between. Germline V CDR1 and CDR2: SGHRS, YFSETQ. This CDR3 has 15 residues. The CDR3 coding sequence is TGCGCCAGCAGCTTGGGTAGAGGCGGTAACAATGAGCAGTTCTTC. Residues: CASSLGRGGNNEQFF.

This clonotype was found a few times. A read error may be the cause here, since a much bigger clone is one base away. The chain uses TRBV5-4 and TRBJ2-3; no reliable D call. Trimming stripped 0 bases from V and 4 bases from J, with 6 bases between. The V gene's germline CDR1 is SGHNT and CDR2 YYREEE (reference sequence). This CDR3 comprises 13 residues. CDR3 in DNA: TGTGCCAGCAGCTTGGGCCCCTCAGATACGCAGTATTTT. This encodes CASSLGPSDTQYF.

Comments on this clonotype: One end of the junction fails to match germline, which may point to a read error. CDR3 sequence reads: CSALRETGNNEPFF. The CDR3, as DNA: TGCAGCGCTCTGAGGGAGACAGGGAACAATGAGCCGTTCTTC. The rearrangement links TRBV29-1 to TRBJ2-1; the match to TRBD1 covers 7 bases. CDR1 and CDR2 (germline): SQVTM, ANQGSEA. CDR3 length: 14 residues.

A single count supports this clonotype. One end of the junction fails to match germline, which may point to a read error. The gene calls are TRBV29-1 and TRBJ2-2; 7 bases agree with TRBD2. Germline CDR1 and CDR2: SQVTM and ANQGSEA. The CDR3 is made up of 15 amino acids. Written as DNA, the CDR3 is TGCAGCGTTGAAGACGCCGCGGGAGCCCCTTGGGAGCTGTTCTTT. This encodes CSVEDAAGAPWELFF.

A remark on this clonotype: The conserved closing phenylalanine or tryptophan is absent in this CDR3, likely reflecting a read error. The DNA is left out, because the CDR3 cannot be placed on it with certainty; the CDR3 is given as TCRdb lists it. The V call is TRBV29-1, the J call TRBJ2-1; the table's TRBD2 call for D was not verified on the DNA. Per germline, CDR1 SQVTM and CDR2 ANQGSEA. The CDR3 is 12 amino acids long, termini counted. CDR3 sequence: CSVVLAAVQQFL.

In the case of this clonotype: At one of its ends the junction is not consistent with the germline gene, which may arise from a read error. This sequence joins TRBV4-1 and TRBJ1-2; tentative D call: TRBD1 (5 bases). This CDR3 is built from 13 residues. Germline CDR1 MGHRA, CDR2 YSYEKL. The CDR3 nucleotides are TGCGCCGGTAGCGAGACAGCTAACTATAGCTACACCTTC. Translation: CAGSETANYSYTF.

As concerns this clonotype: A much larger clone differs from this one at a single base, so this may be a read error. The conserved closing phenylalanine or tryptophan is absent in this CDR3, likely reflecting a read error. V gene TRBV25-1 combines with J gene TRBJ2-7, with a possible D match to TRBD1 (6 bases). Per the germline V gene, CDR1 is MGHDK and CDR2 is SYGVNS. The CDR3 extends over 11 amino acids. V dropped 5 bases and J dropped 5 bases, with 7 bases sitting between them. This CDR3 is CASSRQDEQYS. For the CDR3, the DNA is TGTGCCAGCAGTAGACAGGACGAGCAGTACTCC.